This T cell receptor (beta chain) is from a study of blood T cell repertoires in COVID-19. About the research overall: Both acute and convalescent COVID-19 samples were obtained from the United States, Italy and Spain. T cells, B-cell-depleted T cells, or PBMCs provided the cDNA or gDNA that served as material.

This table comes from immunoSEQ multiplex PCR, and its TCRdb copy is limited to in-frame clones, with some not included. The repertoire has just over 70,000 clones, about three quarters of them found once; the top ten carry roughly 35%. This CDR3 comprises 12 residues. Trimming shortened V by 4 bases and J by 3 bases, and 6 bases separated the two germline ends. Germline V gene data show CDR1 as KGHSH and CDR2 as LQKENI. The chain joins TRBV18 to TRBJ2-5; D remains ambiguous. This receptor was taken from a woman in her 70s with acute or convalescent COVID-19. Sequencing used peripheral blood. CDR3 protein: CASSREEETQYF. CDR3 nucleotides: TGTGCCAGCTCACGAGAAGAAGAGACCCAGTACTTC.